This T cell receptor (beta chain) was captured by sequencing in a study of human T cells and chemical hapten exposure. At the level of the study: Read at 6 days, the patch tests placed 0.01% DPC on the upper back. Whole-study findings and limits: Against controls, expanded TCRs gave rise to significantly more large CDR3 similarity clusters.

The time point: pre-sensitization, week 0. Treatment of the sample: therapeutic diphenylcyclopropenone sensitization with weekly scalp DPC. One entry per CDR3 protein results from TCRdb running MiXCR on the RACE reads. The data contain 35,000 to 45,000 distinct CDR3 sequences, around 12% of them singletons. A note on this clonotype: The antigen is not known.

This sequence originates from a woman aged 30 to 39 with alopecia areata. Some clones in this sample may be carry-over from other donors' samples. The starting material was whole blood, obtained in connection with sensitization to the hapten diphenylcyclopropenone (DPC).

CDR3 nucleotides: TGCAGTGCTAGAGATCAGGTCCTGAGGCCCCCCTACGAGCAGTACTTC. This gives the protein CSARDQVLRPPYEQYF. The V gene is TRBV20-1, the J gene TRBJ2-7; no clear D. This CDR3 region has 16 residues. Germline V gene data show CDR1 as DFQATT and CDR2 as SNEGSKA (reference sequence). The ends were cut back, 0 bases at V and 2 bases at J, with 17 bases in the middle.